This T cell receptor (beta chain) is drawn from a study of T cell repertoires in cytomegalovirus infection. The wider study: Epitope selection comprised recently identified HLA-C-restricted CMV epitopes and well-studied HLA-B-restricted CMV epitopes. In public TCR beta signatures, there were indications of both CMV infection and matching HLA type.

TCRdb reprocessed the reads via MiXCR and lists one record per CDR3 protein. Of some 700,000 distinct CDR3 sequences listed, around 31% are singletons. Findings and limits, study-wide: There were HLA-C-restricted CMV-specific TCR beta clonotypes dominating the ex vivo response. Based on cumulative public TCR beta family frequency, carriers of CMV plus the relevant HLA were identified.

The V and J ends lost 5 bases and 10 bases respectively, with 15 bases between them. This CDR3 has 13 residues. Germline V gives CDR1 SGHAT, CDR2 FQNNGV. As concerns this clonotype: Its antigen is undetermined.

The receptor was isolated from a human donor in good health (CMV status not recorded). Some clones in this sample may be carry-over from other donors' samples. This chain connects TRBV11-2 to TRBJ2-1; D possibly corresponds to TRBD2 (5 bases). This specimen was cultured PBMCs, taken from culture after CMV antigen stimulation. The CDR3 DNA reads as TGTGCCAGCAGCCCCGACTCGAGGAGGGAGCAGTTCTTC. Encoded protein: CASSPDSRREQFF.